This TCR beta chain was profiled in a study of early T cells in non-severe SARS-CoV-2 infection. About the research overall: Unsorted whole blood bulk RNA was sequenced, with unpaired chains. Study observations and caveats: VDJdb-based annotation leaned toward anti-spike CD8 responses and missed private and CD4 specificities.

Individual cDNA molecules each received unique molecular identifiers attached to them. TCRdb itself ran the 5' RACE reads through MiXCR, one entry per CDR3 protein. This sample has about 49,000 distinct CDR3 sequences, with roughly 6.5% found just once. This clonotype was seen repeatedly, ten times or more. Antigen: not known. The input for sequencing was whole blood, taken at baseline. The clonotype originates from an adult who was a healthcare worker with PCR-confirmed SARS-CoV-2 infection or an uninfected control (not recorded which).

CDR3 amino acids: CASSFAGAGDTEAFF. The CDR3 coding sequence is TGTGCCAGCAGCTTCGCAGGGGCAGGGGACACTGAAGCTTTCTTT. The V gene is TRBV11-2, the J gene TRBJ1-1; possible D gene TRBD1, 6 bases. Between the trimmed V and J ends, which lost 3 bases and 3 bases, there was a span of 14 bases. Germline-derived CDR1 and CDR2 are SGHAT and FQNNGV. The CDR3 length is 15 residues.